Below, 10 T cell receptor beta chains from the same sample are listed, as sequenced in a study of PD-L1 blockade in urothelial cancer. Specified time point: pretreatment peripheral blood. Data came from immunoSEQ multiplex PCR; TCRdb stores just in-frame clones and leaves some out. The sample consists of about 37,000 clones, 84% of them appearing once. This sample comprised PBMCs, obtained around atezolizumab (anti-PD-L1) treatment. Every receptor here comes from a man aged 60 to 75 with urothelial cancer.

The V call is TRBV19, the J call TRBJ1-4; 7 bases agree with TRBD1. Germline assignment: CDR1 LNHDA and CDR2 SQIVND (reference sequence). Trimming cost V 4 bases and J 7 bases; bases outside gene matches: 9. The CDR3 totals 15 residues. Written as DNA, the CDR3 is TGTGCCAGTAGTACGTCGACAGGGTTTAGTGAAAAACTGTTTTTT. Protein: CASSTSTGFSEKLFF.

The chain recombines TRBV7-9 with TRBJ2-2; D may be TRBD2 (5 bases). The CDR3 spans 14 residues. Looked up from germline, CDR1 is SEHNR and CDR2 is FQNEAQ (reference sequence). V was pared by 7 bases and J by 3 bases, with 12 bases between. CDR3 in DNA: TGTGCCAGCATTGCAGGAGCGGACACCGGGGAGCTGTTTTTT. Protein product: CASIAGADTGELFF.

The rearrangement uses TRBV19 and TRBJ2-1, with D perhaps matching TRBD2 (6 bases). Trimming took 7 bases from V and 0 from J, leaving 13 bases between them. The germline V gene has CDR1 LNHDA and CDR2 SQIVND (reference sequence). CDR3 length: 15 amino acids. The CDR3 bases are TGTGCCAGTAACCCAGGGAGGATCTCCTACAATGAGCAGTTCTTC. Translation: CASNPGRISYNEQFF. The full variable domain, rest sourced from reference TRBV19 and TRBJ2-1, is DGGITQSPKYLFRKEGQNVTLSCEQNLNHDAMYWYRQDPGQGLRLIYYSQIVNDFQKGDIAEGYSVSREKKESFPLTVTSAQKNPTAFYLCASNPGRISYNEQFFGPGTRLTVL.

The gene calls are TRBV28 and TRBJ1-4; tentative D call: TRBD1 (5 bases). Germline CDR1 MDHEN, CDR2 SYDVKM. The V and J ends lost 5 bases and 7 bases respectively, with 11 bases between them. The length of the CDR3 is 13 residues. The CDR3 DNA follows: TGTGCCAGCAGTCTCTCAGGGATTGAAAAACTGTTTTTT. Translated, it gives CASSLSGIEKLFF.

The chain uses TRBV6-6 and TRBJ2-7; D perhaps matches TRBD2 (7 bases). CDR3 length: 14 amino acids. The V end was cut by 7 bases, the J end by 6 bases, with 19 bases between. The germline gives CDR1 MNHNY, CDR2 SVGAGI (reference sequence). CDR3: CASTERAGAPEQYF. CDR3 sequence (DNA): TGTGCCAGCACCGAACGGGCGGGGGCCCCCGAGCAGTACTTC.

The gene calls are TRBV2 and TRBJ2-7; unclear D gene. The length of the CDR3 is 13 residues. The germline V gene encodes CDR1 SNHLY and CDR2 FYNNEI. Trimming cost V 3 bases and J 4 bases, with 10 bases left between them. In nucleotides, the CDR3 is TGTGCCAGCAGTGAGGTTCAGTTATACGAGCAGTACTTC. It is translated as CASSEVQLYEQYF.

V is TRBV5-4 and J is TRBJ2-5; weak D call: TRBD1 (6 bases). Between the trimmed V and J ends, which lost 4 bases and 5 bases, there was a span of 18 bases. Germline assignment: CDR1 SGHNT and CDR2 YYREEE (reference sequence). The CDR3 consists of 15 residues. The DNA of the CDR3 is TGTGCCAGCAGCACCTTTACAGGGTTGGGGGAGACCCAGTACTTC. This translates into CASSTFTGLGETQYF. Together with reference TRBV5-4 and TRBJ2-5, the CDR3 gives the full variable domain: ETGVTQSPTHLIKTRGQQVTLRCSSQSGHNTVSWYQQALGQGPQFIFQYYREEENGRGNFPPRFSGLQFPNYSSELNVNALELDDSALYLCASSTFTGLGETQYFGPGTRLLVL.

This sequence joins TRBV11-1 and TRBJ1-1, with D hard to call. The length of the CDR3 is 13 residues. Germline lookup yields CDR1 SGHAT and CDR2 FQDESV (reference sequence). Trimming removed 1 base from V and 3 bases from J, with 6 bases in between. CDR3 loop: CASSLDRYTEAFF. DNA of the CDR3: TGTGCCAGCAGCTTAGACCGGTACACTGAAGCTTTCTTT.

The chain recombines TRBV14 with TRBJ1-1; D not resolved. This CDR3 is 13 amino acids long. Germline CDR1 SGHDN, CDR2 FVKESK. V was pared by 6 bases and J by 11 bases, with 19 bases between. CDR3 residues: CASSQTLDPSAFF. CDR3 sequence (DNA): TGTGCCAGCAGTCAAACTCTAGATCCGTCGGCTTTCTTT.

This rearrangement joins TRBV7-9 to TRBJ2-7; 8 nucleotides align to TRBD2. Trimming at V came to 5 bases and at J to 2 bases, leaving 8 bases not matched to a gene. Germline V gives CDR1 SEHNR, CDR2 FQNEAQ (reference sequence). The CDR3 is made up of 15 amino acids. CDR3 DNA: TGTGCCAGCAGCCCAAAAGCGGGAGCGGCCTACGAGCAGTACTTC. This sequence encodes CASSPKAGAAYEQYF.